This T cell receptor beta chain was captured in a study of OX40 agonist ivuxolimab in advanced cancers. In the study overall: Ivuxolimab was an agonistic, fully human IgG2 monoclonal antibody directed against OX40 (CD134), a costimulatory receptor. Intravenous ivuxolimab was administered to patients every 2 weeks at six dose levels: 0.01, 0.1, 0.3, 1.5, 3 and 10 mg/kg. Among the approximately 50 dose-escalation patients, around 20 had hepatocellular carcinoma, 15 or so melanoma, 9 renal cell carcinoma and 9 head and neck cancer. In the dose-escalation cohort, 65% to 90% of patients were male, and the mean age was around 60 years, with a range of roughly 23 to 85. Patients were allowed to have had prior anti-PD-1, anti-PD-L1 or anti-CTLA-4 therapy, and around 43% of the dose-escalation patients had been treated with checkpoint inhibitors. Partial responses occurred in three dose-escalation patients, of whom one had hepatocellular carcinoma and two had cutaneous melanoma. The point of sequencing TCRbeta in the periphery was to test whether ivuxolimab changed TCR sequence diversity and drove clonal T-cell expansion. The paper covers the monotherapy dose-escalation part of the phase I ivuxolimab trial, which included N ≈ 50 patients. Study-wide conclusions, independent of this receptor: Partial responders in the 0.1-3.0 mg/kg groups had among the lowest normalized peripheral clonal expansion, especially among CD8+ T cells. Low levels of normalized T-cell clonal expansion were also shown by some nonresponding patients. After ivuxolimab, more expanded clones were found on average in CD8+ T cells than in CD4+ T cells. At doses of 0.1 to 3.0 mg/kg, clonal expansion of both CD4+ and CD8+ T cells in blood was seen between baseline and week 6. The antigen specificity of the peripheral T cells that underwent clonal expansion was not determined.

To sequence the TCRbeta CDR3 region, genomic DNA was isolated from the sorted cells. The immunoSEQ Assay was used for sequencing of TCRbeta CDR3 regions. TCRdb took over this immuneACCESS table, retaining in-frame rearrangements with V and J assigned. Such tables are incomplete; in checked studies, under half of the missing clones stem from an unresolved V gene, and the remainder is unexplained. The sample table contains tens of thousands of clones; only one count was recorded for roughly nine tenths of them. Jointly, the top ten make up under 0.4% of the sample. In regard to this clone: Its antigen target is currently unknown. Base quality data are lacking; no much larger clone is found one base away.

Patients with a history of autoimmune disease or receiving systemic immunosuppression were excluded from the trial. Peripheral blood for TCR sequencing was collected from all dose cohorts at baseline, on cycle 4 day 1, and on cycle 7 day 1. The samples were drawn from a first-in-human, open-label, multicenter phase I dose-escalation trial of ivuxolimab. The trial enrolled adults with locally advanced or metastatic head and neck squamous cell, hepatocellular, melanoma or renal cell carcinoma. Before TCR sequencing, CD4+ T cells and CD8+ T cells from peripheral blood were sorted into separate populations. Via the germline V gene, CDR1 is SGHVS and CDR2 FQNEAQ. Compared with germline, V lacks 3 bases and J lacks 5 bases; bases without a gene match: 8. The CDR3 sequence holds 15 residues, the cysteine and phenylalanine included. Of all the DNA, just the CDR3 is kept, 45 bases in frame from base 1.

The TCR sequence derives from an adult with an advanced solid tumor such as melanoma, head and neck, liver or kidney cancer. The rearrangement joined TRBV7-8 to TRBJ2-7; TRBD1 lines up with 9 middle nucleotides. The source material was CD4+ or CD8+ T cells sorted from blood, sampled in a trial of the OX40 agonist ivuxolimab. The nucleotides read TGTGCCAGCAGCTTTACCGGGACAGGGAACAACGAGCAGTACTTC. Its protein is CASSFTGTGNNEQYF.